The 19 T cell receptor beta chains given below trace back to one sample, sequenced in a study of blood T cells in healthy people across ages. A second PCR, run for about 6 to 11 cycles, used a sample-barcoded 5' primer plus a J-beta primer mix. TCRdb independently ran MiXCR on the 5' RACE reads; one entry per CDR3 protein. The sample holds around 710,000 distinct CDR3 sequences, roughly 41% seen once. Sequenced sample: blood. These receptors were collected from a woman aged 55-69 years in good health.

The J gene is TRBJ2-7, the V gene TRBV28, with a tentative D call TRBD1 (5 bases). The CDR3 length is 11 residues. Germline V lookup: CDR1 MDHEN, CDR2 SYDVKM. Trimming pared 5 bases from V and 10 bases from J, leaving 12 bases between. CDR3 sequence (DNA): TGTGCCAGCAGTCTCCAGGGTATTCAGTACTTC. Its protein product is CASSLQGIQYF. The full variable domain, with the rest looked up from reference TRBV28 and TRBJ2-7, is DVKVTQSSRYLVKRTGEKVFLECVQDMDHENMFWYRQDPGLGLRLIYFSYDVKMKEKGDIPEGYSVSREKKERFSLILESASTNQTSMYLCASSLQGIQYFGPGTRLTVT.

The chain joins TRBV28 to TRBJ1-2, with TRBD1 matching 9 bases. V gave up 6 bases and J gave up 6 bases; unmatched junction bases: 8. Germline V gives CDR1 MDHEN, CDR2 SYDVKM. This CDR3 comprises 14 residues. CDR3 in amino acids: CASSTTGQGHGYTF. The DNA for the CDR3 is TGTGCCAGCAGCACAACGGGACAGGGACATGGCTACACCTTC.

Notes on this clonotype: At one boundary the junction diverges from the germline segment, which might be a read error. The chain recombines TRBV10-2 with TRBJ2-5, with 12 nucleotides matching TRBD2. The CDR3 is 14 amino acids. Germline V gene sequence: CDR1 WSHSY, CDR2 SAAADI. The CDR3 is CAGRTSGAGGEQYF. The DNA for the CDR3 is TGCGCCGGCAGGACTAGCGGGGCTGGGGGTGAGCAGTACTTC.

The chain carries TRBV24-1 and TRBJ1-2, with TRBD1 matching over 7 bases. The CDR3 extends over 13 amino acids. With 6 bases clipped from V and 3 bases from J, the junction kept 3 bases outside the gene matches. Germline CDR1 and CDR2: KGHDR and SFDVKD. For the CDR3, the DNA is TGTGCCACCAGTCCGGGGACAGACTATGGCTACACCTTC. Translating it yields CATSPGTDYGYTF.

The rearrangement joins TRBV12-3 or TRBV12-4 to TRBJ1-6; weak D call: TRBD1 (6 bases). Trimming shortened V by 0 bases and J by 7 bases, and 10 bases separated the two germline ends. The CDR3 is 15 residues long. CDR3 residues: CASSLAGDKNSPLHF. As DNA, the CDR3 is TGTGCCAGCAGTTTAGCGGGGGACAAGAATTCACCCCTCCACTTT.

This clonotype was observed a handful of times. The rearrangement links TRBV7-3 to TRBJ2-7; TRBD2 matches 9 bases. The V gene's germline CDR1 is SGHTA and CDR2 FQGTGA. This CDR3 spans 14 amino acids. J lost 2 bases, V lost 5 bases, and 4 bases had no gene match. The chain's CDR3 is CASSPSGATYEQYF. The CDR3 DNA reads TGTGCCAGCAGCCCTAGCGGGGCAACCTACGAGCAGTACTTC.

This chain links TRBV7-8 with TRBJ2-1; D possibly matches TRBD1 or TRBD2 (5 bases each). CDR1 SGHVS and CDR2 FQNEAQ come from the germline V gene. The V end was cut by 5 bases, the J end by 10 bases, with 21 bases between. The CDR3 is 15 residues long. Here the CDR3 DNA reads TGTGCCAGCAGCGAGGGACGAGCGGTAGCAACAGAGCAGTTCTTC. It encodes CASSEGRAVATEQFF.

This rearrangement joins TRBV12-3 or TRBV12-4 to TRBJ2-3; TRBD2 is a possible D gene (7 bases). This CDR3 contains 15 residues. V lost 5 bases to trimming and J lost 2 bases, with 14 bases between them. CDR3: CASSLPAGATDTQYF. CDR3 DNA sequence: TGTGCCAGCAGTCTTCCGGCGGGGGCCACAGATACGCAGTATTTT.

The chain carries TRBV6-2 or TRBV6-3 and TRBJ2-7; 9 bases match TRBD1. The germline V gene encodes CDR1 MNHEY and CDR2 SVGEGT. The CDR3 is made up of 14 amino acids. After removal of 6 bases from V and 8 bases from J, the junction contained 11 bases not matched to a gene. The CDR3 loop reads CASRTQGAFSQQYF. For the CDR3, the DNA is TGTGCCAGCAGAACACAGGGGGCGTTCTCCCAGCAGTACTTC.

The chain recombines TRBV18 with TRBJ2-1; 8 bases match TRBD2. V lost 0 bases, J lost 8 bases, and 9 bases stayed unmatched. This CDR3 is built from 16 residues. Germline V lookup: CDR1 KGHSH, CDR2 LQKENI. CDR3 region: CASSPPGSGSWDEQFF. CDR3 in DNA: TGTGCCAGCTCACCACCGGGAAGCGGGAGTTGGGATGAGCAGTTCTTC.

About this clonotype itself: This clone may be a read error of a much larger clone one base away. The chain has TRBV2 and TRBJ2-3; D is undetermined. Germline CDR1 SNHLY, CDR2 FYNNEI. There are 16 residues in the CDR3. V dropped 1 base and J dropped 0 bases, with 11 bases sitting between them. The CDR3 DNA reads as TGTGCCAGCAGTGAAGAAGTGCGTCCAAGCACAGATACGCAGTATTTT. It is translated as CASSEEVRPSTDTQYF.

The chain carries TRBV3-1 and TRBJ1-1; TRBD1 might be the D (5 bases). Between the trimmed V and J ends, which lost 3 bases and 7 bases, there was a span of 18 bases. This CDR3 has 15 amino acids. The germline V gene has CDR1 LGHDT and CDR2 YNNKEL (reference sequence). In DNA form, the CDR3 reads TGTGCCAGCAGCCATCCATGGGGGGGAAGGGTTGAAGCTTTCTTT. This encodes CASSHPWGGRVEAFF.

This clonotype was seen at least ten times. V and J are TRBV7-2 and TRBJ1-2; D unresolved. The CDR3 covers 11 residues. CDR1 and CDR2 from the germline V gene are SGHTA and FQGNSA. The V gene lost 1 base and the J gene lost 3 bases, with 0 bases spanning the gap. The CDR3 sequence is CASSLDYGYTF. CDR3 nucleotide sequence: TGTGCCAGCAGCTTAGACTATGGCTACACCTTC.

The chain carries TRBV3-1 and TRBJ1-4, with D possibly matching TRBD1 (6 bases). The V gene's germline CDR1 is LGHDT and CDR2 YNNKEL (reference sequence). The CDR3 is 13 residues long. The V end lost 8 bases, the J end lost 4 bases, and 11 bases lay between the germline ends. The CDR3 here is CASQWTVNEKLFF. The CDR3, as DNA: TGTGCCAGCCAATGGACAGTTAATGAAAAACTGTTTTTT.

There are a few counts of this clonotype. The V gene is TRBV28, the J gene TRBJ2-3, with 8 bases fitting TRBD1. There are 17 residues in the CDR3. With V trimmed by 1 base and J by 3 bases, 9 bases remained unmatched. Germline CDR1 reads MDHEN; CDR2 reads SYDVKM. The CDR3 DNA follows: TGTGCCAGCAGTTTATCTTTGGCCAGGGGGCAAACAGATACGCAGTATTTT. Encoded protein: CASSLSLARGQTDTQYF. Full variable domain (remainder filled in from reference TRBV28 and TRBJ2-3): DVKVTQSSRYLVKRTGEKVFLECVQDMDHENMFWYRQDPGLGLRLIYFSYDVKMKEKGDIPEGYSVSREKKERFSLILESASTNQTSMYLCASSLSLARGQTDTQYFGPGTRLTVL.

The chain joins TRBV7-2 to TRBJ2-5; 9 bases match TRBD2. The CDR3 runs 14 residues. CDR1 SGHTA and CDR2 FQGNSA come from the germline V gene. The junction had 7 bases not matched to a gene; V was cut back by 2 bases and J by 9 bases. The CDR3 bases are TGTGCCAGCAGCTTACGAGCGGGAGGCGCGGCCCAGTACTTC. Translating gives CASSLRAGGAAQYF.

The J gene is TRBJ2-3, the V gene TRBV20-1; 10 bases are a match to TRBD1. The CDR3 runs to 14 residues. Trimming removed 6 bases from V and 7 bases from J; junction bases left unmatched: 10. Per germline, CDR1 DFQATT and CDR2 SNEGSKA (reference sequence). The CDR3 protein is CSAMTGGPLNTQYF. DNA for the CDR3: TGCAGTGCCATGACAGGGGGCCCACTGAATACGCAGTATTTT.

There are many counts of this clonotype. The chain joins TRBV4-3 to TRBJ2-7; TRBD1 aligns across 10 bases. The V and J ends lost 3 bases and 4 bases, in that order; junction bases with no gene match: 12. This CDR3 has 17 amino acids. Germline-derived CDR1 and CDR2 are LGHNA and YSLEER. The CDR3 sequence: CASSHQVTGTGVYEQYF. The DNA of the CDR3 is TGCGCCAGCAGCCACCAGGTTACCGGGACAGGGGTTTACGAGCAGTACTTC.

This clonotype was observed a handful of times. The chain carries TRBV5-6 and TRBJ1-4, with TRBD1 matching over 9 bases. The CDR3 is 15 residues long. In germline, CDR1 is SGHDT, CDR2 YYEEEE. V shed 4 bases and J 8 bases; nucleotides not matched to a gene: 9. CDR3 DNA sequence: TGTGCCAGCAGCCCATGGACAGGGGAAGGGGAAAAACTGTTTTTT. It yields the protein CASSPWTGEGEKLFF.